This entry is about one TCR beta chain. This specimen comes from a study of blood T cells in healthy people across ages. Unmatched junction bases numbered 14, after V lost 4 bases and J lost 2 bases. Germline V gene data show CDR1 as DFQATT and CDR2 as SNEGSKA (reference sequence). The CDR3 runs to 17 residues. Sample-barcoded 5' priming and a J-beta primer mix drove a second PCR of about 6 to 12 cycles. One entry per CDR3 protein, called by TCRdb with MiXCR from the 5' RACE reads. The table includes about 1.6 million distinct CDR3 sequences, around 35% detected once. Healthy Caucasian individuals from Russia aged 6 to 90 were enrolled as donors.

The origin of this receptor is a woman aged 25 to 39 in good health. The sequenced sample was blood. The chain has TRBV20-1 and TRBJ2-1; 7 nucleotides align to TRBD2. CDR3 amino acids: CSAISPYGGGPYNEQFF. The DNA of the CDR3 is TGCAGTGCTATTTCCCCCTACGGCGGGGGACCCTACAATGAGCAGTTCTTC.